The 13 T cell receptor beta chains below were found in one sample sequenced in a study of T-cell memory formation after mild COVID-19. TCRdb processed the 5' RACE reads anew with MiXCR; each CDR3 protein has one entry. The data hold roughly 410,000 distinct CDR3 sequences, with approximately 25% observed a single time. Material for sequencing was PBMCs or a T cell subset sorted from them (not recorded which). All receptors derive from an adult woman who had mild COVID-19 (a few samples of this study predate the infection). Cell type and time point are not known.

The chain links TRBV7-9 to TRBJ2-3, with 8 nucleotides matching TRBD2. The germline CDR1 and CDR2 sequences are SEHNR and FQNEAQ (reference sequence). The length of the CDR3 is 14 residues. J gave up 5 bases and V 5 bases, and 6 bases lay outside the gene matches. The CDR3 region has the DNA TGTGCCAGCAGCCCGGGTCGGGGGGGAGATACGCAGTATTTT. Amino acid sequence: CASSPGRGGDTQYF.

This rearrangement joins TRBV9 to TRBJ2-1, with a tentative D call TRBD1 (6 bases). CDR3 length equals 15 residues. Between the trimmed V and J ends, which lost 5 bases and 5 bases, there was a span of 17 bases. The germline V gene encodes CDR1 SGDLS and CDR2 YYNGEE. CDR3 sequence: CASSAPGHGDNEQFF. CDR3 coding DNA: TGTGCCAGCAGTGCCCCGGGACACGGCGACAATGAGCAGTTCTTC.

The chain has TRBV2 and TRBJ2-2, with D perhaps matching TRBD2 (6 bases). V lost 6 bases and J 2 bases, leaving 10 bases between the germline ends. The CDR3 sequence is 14 residues long. CDR1 and CDR2 (germline): SNHLY, FYNNEI. The CDR3 coding sequence is TGTGCCAGCAGACGGGAGTATAACACCGGGGAGCTGTTTTTT. It specifies CASRREYNTGELFF.

A few counts support this clonotype. This chain joins TRBV7-6 and TRBJ2-7; tentatively, D is TRBD2 (6 bases). The CDR3 contains 18 residues. V lost 2 bases and J 4 bases, leaving 24 bases between the germline ends. Germline CDR1 reads SGHVS; CDR2 reads FNYEAQ. CDR3 loop: CASSLSPRPREVQYEQYF. Written as DNA, the CDR3 is TGTGCCAGCAGCTTATCCCCTCGACCCAGGGAGGTACAGTACGAGCAGTACTTC.

The chain joins TRBV19 to TRBJ1-1, with D tentatively TRBD1 (6 bases). Germline V gene sequence: CDR1 LNHDA, CDR2 SQIVND (reference sequence). This CDR3 comprises 14 residues. With 1 base removed from V and 7 bases from J, the gap between germline ends came to 13 bases. Here the CDR3 reads CASSIGGRGGEAFF. The CDR3 bases are TGTGCCAGTAGTATAGGGGGCAGGGGAGGTGAAGCTTTCTTT.

This chain links TRBV9 with TRBJ1-4; 8 bases line up with TRBD1. Germline loops: CDR1 SGDLS, CDR2 YYNGEE. This CDR3 is built from 16 residues. Trimming took 3 bases from V and 0 from J; bases not matched to a gene: 4. CDR3 residues: CASSDGTGATNEKLFF. CDR3 coding DNA: TGTGCCAGCAGCGACGGGACAGGTGCAACTAATGAAAAACTGTTTTTT.

This clonotype was detected a few times. The J gene is TRBJ2-3, the V gene TRBV7-9; D call uncertain. The ends were cut back, 5 bases at V and 2 bases at J, with 17 bases in the middle. The CDR3 covers 16 residues. Per the germline V gene, CDR1 is SEHNR and CDR2 is FQNEAQ (reference sequence). CDR3 protein: CASSPRRWGDTDTQYF. For the CDR3, the DNA is TGTGCCAGCAGCCCCAGACGTTGGGGTGACACAGATACGCAGTATTTT. Filled out from reference TRBV7-9 and TRBJ2-3, the complete variable domain reads DTGVSQNPRHKITKRGQNVTFRCDPISEHNRLYWYRQTLGQGPEFLTYFQNEAQLEKSRLLSDRFSAERPKGSFSTLEIQRTEQGDSAMYLCASSPRRWGDTDTQYFGPGTRLTVL.

This clonotype has just a few counts. The V call is TRBV20-1, the J call TRBJ2-5; TRBD2 matches 11 bases. The CDR3 contains 15 residues. CDR1 is DFQATT and CDR2 is SNEGSKA in the germline V gene (reference sequence). Trimming removed 7 bases from V and 5 bases from J; junction bases left unmatched: 12. This chain's CDR3 is CSGPDSGGARETQYF. CDR3 bases: TGCAGTGGACCCGATAGCGGGGGGGCTCGGGAGACCCAGTACTTC.

The chain couples TRBV29-1 to TRBJ1-1; TRBD1 matches 10 bases. The CDR3 sequence is 12 residues long. Trimming cost V 3 bases and J 6 bases; bases outside gene matches: 1. Germline V gene lookup returns CDR1 SQVTM and CDR2 ANQGSEA. This chain's CDR3 is CSVETGGPEAFF. Written as DNA, the CDR3 is TGCAGCGTTGAGACAGGGGGCCCTGAAGCTTTCTTT. Based on the CDR3 plus reference TRBV29-1 and TRBJ1-1, the full variable domain is SAVISQKPSRDICQRGTSLTIQCQVDSQVTMMFWYRQQPGQSLTLIATANQGSEATYESGFVIDKFPISRPNLTFSTLTVSNMSPEDSSIYLCSVETGGPEAFFGQGTRLTVV.

This chain links TRBV6-2 or TRBV6-3 with TRBJ1-1; 7 nucleotides agree with TRBD1. Germline lookup yields CDR1 MNHEY and CDR2 SVGEGT. V dropped 5 bases and J dropped 12; count of bases not matched to a gene: 6. The CDR3 is 11 residues long. The CDR3 coding sequence is TGTGCCAGCAGTCCACAGGGGATCCCTTTCTTT. Its protein product is CASSPQGIPFF.

The gene calls are TRBV14 and TRBJ2-1, with D hard to call. The length of the CDR3 is 14 residues. The V end lost 5 bases, the J end lost 7 bases, and 15 bases lay between the germline ends. Germline-derived CDR1 and CDR2 are SGHDN and FVKESK. The CDR3 loop is CASSRKLVRNEQFF. The CDR3 coding sequence is TGTGCCAGCAGCAGAAAACTCGTTAGGAATGAGCAGTTCTTC.

The genes are TRBV11-2 and TRBJ2-1, with TRBD2 as a possible D gene (6 bases). Germline V lookup: CDR1 SGHAT, CDR2 FQNNGV. Trimming cost V 2 bases and J 10 bases, with 15 bases left between them. This CDR3 region has 14 residues. The CDR3 DNA follows: TGTGCCAGCAGCTTACGGCTAGCGAGCAACGAGCAGTTCTTC. Translated, it gives CASSLRLASNEQFF.

This sequence joins TRBV27 and TRBJ2-1; D is undetermined. V lost 3 bases and J lost 5, with 11 bases in between. This CDR3 comprises 14 residues. From germline, CDR1 is MNHEY and CDR2 SMNVEV (reference sequence). The CDR3 loop is CASSLSSGHNEQFF. The CDR3, as DNA: TGTGCCAGCAGTTTGTCTTCGGGCCACAATGAGCAGTTCTTC.